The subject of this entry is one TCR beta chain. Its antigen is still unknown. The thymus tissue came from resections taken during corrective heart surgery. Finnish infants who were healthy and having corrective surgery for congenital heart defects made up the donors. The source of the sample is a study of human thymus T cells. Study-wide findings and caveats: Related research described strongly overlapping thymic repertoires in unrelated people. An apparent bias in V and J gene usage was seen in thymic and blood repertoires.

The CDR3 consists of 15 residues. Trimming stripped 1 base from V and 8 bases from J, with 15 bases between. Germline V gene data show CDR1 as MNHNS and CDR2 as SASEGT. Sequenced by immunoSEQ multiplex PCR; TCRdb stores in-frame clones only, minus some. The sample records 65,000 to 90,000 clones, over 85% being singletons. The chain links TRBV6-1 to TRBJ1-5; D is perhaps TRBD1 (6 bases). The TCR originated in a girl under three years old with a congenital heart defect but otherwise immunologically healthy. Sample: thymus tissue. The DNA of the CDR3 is TGTGCCAGCAGTGAAGAGGGGGGAGGTGGTGAGCCCCAGCATTTT. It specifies CASSEEGGGGEPQHF.